This passage covers 32 T cell receptor beta chains from one sample sequenced in a study of Graves' ophthalmopathy and Graves' hyperthyroidism. Beta-chain TCR CDR3 regions were amplified from RNA transcripts. Scientists carried out first-round RT-PCR using HTBI primers and then a second-round multiplex PCR. In TCRdb, the multiplex PCR reads were re-called with MiXCR into one record per CDR3 protein. The table has about 200,000 distinct CDR3 sequences, 25% to 35% seen once; the top ten hold approximately 8.6%. Sample: peripheral blood. The receptors originated from a man aged 50 or older with Graves' ophthalmopathy.

This clonotype was seen ten or more times. The chain recombines TRBV3-1 with TRBJ2-7; D may match TRBD1 or TRBD2 (5 bases each). The germline V gene has CDR1 LGHDT and CDR2 YNNKEL (reference sequence). V was cut by 1 base and J by 1 base, with 11 bases left in between. This CDR3 spans 15 amino acids. Here the CDR3 DNA reads TGTGCCAGCAGCCAAGGGCCGGGGCTGTCCTACGAGCAGTACTTC. This sequence encodes CASSQGPGLSYEQYF.

This chain uses TRBV29-1 with TRBJ2-7; the match to TRBD2 covers 8 bases. This CDR3 contains 14 residues. V dropped 7 bases and J dropped 4; count of bases not matched to a gene: 12. CDR1 is SQVTM and CDR2 is ANQGSEA in the germline V gene. CDR3 bases: TGCAGCGCCACTCCCGGGACTAGTCAATACGAGCAGTACTTC. It encodes CSATPGTSQYEQYF.

Many counts were recorded for this clonotype. This chain links TRBV30 with TRBJ1-2; TRBD1 agrees at 11 bases. The germline V gene encodes CDR1 GTSNPN and CDR2 SVGIG (reference sequence). The CDR3 is 13 residues long. V shed 1 base and J 8 bases; nucleotides not matched to a gene: 3. In DNA, the CDR3 is TGTGCCTGGAGTGCGGACAGGGGGCTCGGCTACACCTTC. Its translation is CAWSADRGLGYTF.

This clonotype showed up many times. The genes are TRBV28 and TRBJ1-1; D may be TRBD1 (5 bases). The CDR3 loop spans 15 amino acids. Germline V gene data show CDR1 as MDHEN and CDR2 as SYDVKM. Between the trimmed V and J ends, which lost 2 bases and 0 bases, there was a span of 10 bases. The CDR3 DNA reads as TGTGCCAGCAGTTTAGGGGCCCGGGTGAACACTGAAGCTTTCTTT. Translated, it gives CASSLGARVNTEAFF.

The V and J genes are TRBV28 and TRBJ1-6; 7 bases line up with TRBD1. Germline CDR1 and CDR2: MDHEN and SYDVKM. The CDR3 runs 14 residues. With 8 bases clipped from V and 6 bases from J, the junction kept 7 bases outside the gene matches. CDR3 DNA: TGTGCCAGCCTCGACAGGGACGGTAATTCACCCCTCCACTTT. Its translation: CASLDRDGNSPLHF.

V gene TRBV19 combines with J gene TRBJ1-2; 9 bases match TRBD1. J was trimmed by 8 bases and V by 6 bases; bases with no gene match: 10. From germline, CDR1 is LNHDA and CDR2 SQIVND (reference sequence). The CDR3 has 14 residues. CDR3 in DNA: TGTGCCAGTAGCGCTCTGGACAGGGGATTAGGCTACACCTTC. It yields the protein CASSALDRGLGYTF. The full variable domain, in which reference TRBV19 and TRBJ1-2 provide the parts outside the CDR3, is DGGITQSPKYLFRKEGQNVTLSCEQNLNHDAMYWYRQDPGQGLRLIYYSQIVNDFQKGDIAEGYSVSREKKESFPLTVTSAQKNPTAFYLCASSALDRGLGYTFGSGTRLTVV.

The chain uses TRBV6-5 and TRBJ2-7; 7 bases are a match to TRBD1. The trim removed 0 bases at V and 2 bases at J, leaving 4 bases unmatched. CDR1 is MNHEY and CDR2 is SVGAGI in the germline V gene. The CDR3 is 15 residues long. CDR3 amino acids: CASSYSRQGAYEQYF. The CDR3 DNA reads TGTGCCAGCAGTTACTCTCGGCAGGGGGCCTACGAGCAGTACTTC.

This clonotype has at least ten counts. This chain connects TRBV24-1 to TRBJ2-3; 12 nucleotides match TRBD2. Trimming at V came to 2 bases and at J to 8 bases, leaving 4 bases not matched to a gene. The CDR3 runs 15 residues. Germline V gene sequence: CDR1 KGHDR, CDR2 SFDVKD. The CDR3 reads CATSDSGLAGSTQYF. In DNA form, the CDR3 reads TGTGCCACCAGTGATTCCGGACTAGCGGGAAGTACGCAGTATTTT.

This clonotype was observed many times. The J gene is TRBJ2-7, the V gene TRBV6-5; possible D gene TRBD2, 5 bases. The CDR3 covers 15 residues. Germline CDR1 and CDR2: MNHEY and SVGAGI. V was shortened by 5 bases and J by 2 bases, with 16 bases between the two germline ends. The CDR3 nucleotides read TGTGCCAGCAGTACGGACTCCGTAAGGACCTACGAGCAGTACTTC. Encoded protein: CASSTDSVRTYEQYF.

V usage is TRBV14 and J usage is TRBJ1-2, with no clear D. The CDR3 spans 13 residues. Deletions cut 4 bases from V and 4 bases from J, with 10 bases between. Germline V gene data show CDR1 as SGHDN and CDR2 as FVKESK. The CDR3 DNA follows: TGTGCCAGCAGCCTAAATCCCCTCTATGGCTACACCTTC. Translating it yields CASSLNPLYGYTF.

This clonotype was picked up one time. V and J are TRBV20-1 and TRBJ1-2; D perhaps matches TRBD1 (6 bases). V shed 6 bases and J shed 8 bases, with 22 bases lying between them. This CDR3 region has 14 residues. Germline CDR1 and CDR2: DFQATT and SNEGSKA (reference sequence). The CDR3, as DNA: TGCAGTGCAATACCCGGGGGGGCTATTAGGGGCTACACCTTC. It specifies CSAIPGGAIRGYTF.

The chain combines TRBV2 with TRBJ2-5; 7 nucleotides align to TRBD1. The CDR3 covers 14 residues. Germline trimming cut 6 bases from V and 5 bases from J; bases unmatched to any gene: 9. Germline CDR1 SNHLY, CDR2 FYNNEI. Here the CDR3 reads CASSTQQGRETQYF. The DNA of the CDR3 is TGTGCCAGCAGCACTCAACAGGGGCGGGAGACCCAGTACTTC.

This clonotype has ten or more counts. The chain recombines TRBV9 with TRBJ1-3; TRBD1 might be the D (5 bases). Trimming shortened V by 2 bases and J by 2 bases, and 11 bases separated the two germline ends. This CDR3 is 15 amino acids long. Germline CDR1 reads SGDLS; CDR2 reads YYNGEE. CDR3 sequence: CASSVLGHPGNTIYF. CDR3 DNA sequence: TGTGCCAGCAGCGTTTTGGGGCACCCTGGAAACACCATATATTTT.

This clonotype showed up many times. The chain links TRBV11-2 to TRBJ2-7; TRBD1 might be the D (6 bases). The CDR3 contains 14 residues. Trimming shortened V by 7 bases and J by 7 bases, and 20 bases separated the two germline ends. The V gene's germline CDR1 is SGHAT and CDR2 FQNNGV. CDR3 residues: CASTSVGGSGEQYF. The CDR3 bases are TGTGCCAGCACCTCCGTTGGGGGCTCTGGGGAGCAGTACTTC.

As DNA, the CDR3 is TGCAGTGCTAGAGATCGGCTAGGGTCTACGAGAGCTTTCTTT. Translation gives CSARDRLGSTRAFF. The genes are TRBV20-1 and TRBJ1-1; no definite D call. The ends were cut back, 0 bases at V and 10 bases at J, with 18 bases in the middle. The CDR3 covers 14 residues. The V gene's germline CDR1 is DFQATT and CDR2 SNEGSKA (reference sequence).

This clonotype was seen repeatedly, ten times or more. The chain employs TRBV28 and TRBJ1-2, with 8 bases that match TRBD1. Germline assignment: CDR1 MDHEN and CDR2 SYDVKM. This CDR3 is built from 15 residues. J gave up 4 bases and V 4 bases, and 8 bases lay outside the gene matches. The CDR3 DNA sequence: TGTGCCAGCAGTTCGCGGGACAGGAGATTCTATGGCTACACCTTC. Amino acid sequence: CASSSRDRRFYGYTF.

This clonotype was recorded at least ten times. The CDR3 loop reads CASSFPSSLVAGANYEQYF. The CDR3 DNA reads TGTGCCAGCAGTTTTCCCTCCTCCTTGGTAGCGGGAGCGAACTACGAGCAGTACTTC. This chain uses TRBV28 with TRBJ2-7; TRBD2 agrees at 9 bases. Germline loops: CDR1 MDHEN, CDR2 SYDVKM. The CDR3 has 19 amino acids. J lost 3 bases, V lost 3 bases, and 18 bases had no gene match.

The chain carries TRBV12-3 or TRBV12-4 and TRBJ1-2; 10 bases align to TRBD1. The CDR3 covers 17 residues. V shed 4 bases, J shed 7 bases, and the junction held 15 bases outside the gene matches. This chain's CDR3 is CASSSYFPGTGVSGYTF. CDR3 bases: TGTGCCAGCAGTTCCTATTTCCCCGGGACAGGGGTCTCTGGCTACACCTTC.

The V and J genes are TRBV19 and TRBJ1-1; 9 bases fit TRBD1. Germline V gives CDR1 LNHDA, CDR2 SQIVND (reference sequence). This CDR3 spans 14 amino acids. Unmatched junction bases numbered 0, after V lost 1 base and J lost 3 bases. CDR3 region: CASSIGTGDTEAFF. The CDR3 coding sequence is TGTGCCAGTAGTATAGGGACAGGGGACACTGAAGCTTTCTTT.

There are many counts of this clonotype. V gene TRBV20-1 combines with J gene TRBJ2-7, with 12 bases matching TRBD2. This CDR3 contains 15 residues. Germline trimming cut 2 bases from V and 4 bases from J; bases unmatched to any gene: 6. Germline V gives CDR1 DFQATT, CDR2 SNEGSKA (reference sequence). The CDR3 sequence: CSARPTSGSRYEQYF. The DNA for the CDR3 is TGCAGTGCTAGACCGACTAGCGGGAGCCGTTACGAGCAGTACTTC.

At least ten counts were recorded for this clonotype. The V and J genes are TRBV30 and TRBJ2-5, with TRBD2 identical over 8 bases. Trimming took 5 bases from V and 4 from J; bases not matched to a gene: 24. Germline V gene lookup returns CDR1 GTSNPN and CDR2 SVGIG (reference sequence). The CDR3 is made up of 19 amino acids. CDR3: CAWQGRTGPEEAGVETQYF. As DNA, the CDR3 is TGTGCCTGGCAAGGACGGACCGGCCCCGAGGAAGCGGGAGTAGAGACCCAGTACTTC.

This clonotype came up many times. The chain has TRBV27 and TRBJ2-5, with no clear D. The germline CDR1 and CDR2 sequences are MNHEY and SMNVEV (reference sequence). The V gene lost 5 bases and the J gene lost 5 bases, with 18 bases spanning the gap. This CDR3 is 15 amino acids long. In DNA form, the CDR3 reads TGTGCCAGCAGTCAAGGACCAAGCTCAGGCGAGACCCAGTACTTC. Amino acid sequence: CASSQGPSSGETQYF.

This clonotype was seen many times. The CDR3 is CASSEIGTGAVNYGYTF. The CDR3 nucleotides are TGTGCCAGCAGTGAAATCGGGACAGGGGCCGTTAACTATGGCTACACCTTC. The V and J genes are TRBV6-1 and TRBJ1-2, with 10 bases matching TRBD1. The germline V gene has CDR1 MNHNS and CDR2 SASEGT. Germline trimming cut 2 bases from V and 1 base from J; bases unmatched to any gene: 7. The CDR3 sequence is 17 residues long.

This clonotype occurred many times. This sequence joins TRBV3-1 and TRBJ2-7, with 7 bases aligning to TRBD1. The CDR3 extends over 17 amino acids. Looked up from germline, CDR1 is LGHDT and CDR2 is YNNKEL (reference sequence). V was clipped by 1 base and J by 0 bases; unmatched bases: 9. As DNA, the CDR3 is TGTGCCAGCAGCCAAGCCCCAGTCAGGGGGAGCTCCTACGAGCAGTACTTC. It codes for CASSQAPVRGSSYEQYF.

The table lists this clonotype with many counts. The chain carries TRBV6-5 and TRBJ1-1; 9 bases match TRBD1. Germline V gene data show CDR1 as MNHEY and CDR2 as SVGAGI. The CDR3 has 16 residues. V was clipped by 0 bases and J by 5 bases; unmatched bases: 7. The CDR3, as DNA: TGTGCCAGCAGTTACTCGACACAGGGGGCGGGTACTGAAGCTTTCTTT. Translated, it gives CASSYSTQGAGTEAFF.

This clonotype was recorded many times. The V gene is TRBV12-3 or TRBV12-4, the J gene TRBJ2-5; D is unclear. V was trimmed by 4 bases and J by 4 bases, leaving 10 bases between them. The CDR3 runs 13 residues. CDR3 sequence (DNA): TGTGCCAGCAGTTCTAGGGTACTAGAGACCCAGTACTTC. Amino acids: CASSSRVLETQYF.

This clonotype was found many times. The rearrangement links TRBV11-2 to TRBJ2-7; D remains ambiguous. The germline V gene encodes CDR1 SGHAT and CDR2 FQNNGV. Trimming took 1 base from V and 4 from J, leaving 14 bases between them. This CDR3 region has 15 residues. In DNA, the CDR3 is TGTGCCAGCAGCTTAGGGGGTTCTTCCAAATACGAGCAGTACTTC. Residues: CASSLGGSSKYEQYF.

This clonotype was seen at least ten times. V gene TRBV7-9 combines with J gene TRBJ2-7; either TRBD1 or TRBD2 may supply D (5 bases each). Germline CDR1 and CDR2: SEHNR and FQNEAQ (reference sequence). CDR3 length: 17 residues. Between the trimmed V and J ends, which lost 4 bases and 2 bases, there was a span of 21 bases. The DNA of the CDR3 is TGTGCCAGCAGCTCCCAGGGAGACAGCCGGAGGCCCTACGAGCAGTACTTC. This encodes CASSSQGDSRRPYEQYF.

This clonotype was detected ten times or more. The rearrangement joins TRBV2 to TRBJ2-7; 8 bases are a match to TRBD1. The CDR3 has 14 amino acids. CDR1 and CDR2 from the germline V gene are SNHLY and FYNNEI. J lost 5 bases, V lost 4 bases, and 7 bases had no gene match. CDR3 amino acids: CASSVGQGTNEQYF. The DNA of the CDR3 is TGTGCCAGCAGTGTAGGACAGGGAACGAACGAGCAGTACTTC.

This clonotype was seen repeatedly, ten times or more. The chain carries TRBV25-1 and TRBJ2-7, with 8 bases that match TRBD2. V shed 3 bases, J shed 3 bases, and the junction held 7 bases outside the gene matches. In germline, CDR1 is MGHDK, CDR2 SYGVNS. The CDR3 is 15 residues long. This chain's CDR3 is CASSEGTSGGYEQYF. CDR3 DNA sequence: TGTGCCAGCAGTGAGGGTACTAGCGGAGGCTACGAGCAGTACTTC.

The CDR3 sequence is CASTGLAPEAFF. DNA for the CDR3: TGTGCCAGCACCGGCCTCGCTCCTGAAGCTTTCTTT. The rearrangement links TRBV6-2 or TRBV6-3 to TRBJ1-1; D not certain. The CDR3 totals 12 residues. Germline V gene lookup returns CDR1 MNHEY and CDR2 SVGEGT. Trimming cost V 7 bases and J 6 bases, with 12 bases left between them.

The sample holds many counts of this clonotype. The V gene is TRBV12-3 or TRBV12-4, the J gene TRBJ1-2; possible D gene TRBD1, 6 bases. Deletions cut 3 bases from V and 11 bases from J, with 16 bases between. This CDR3 contains 13 residues. CDR3 nucleotides: TGTGCCAGCAGTTTTATCCGCACAGGGCCTTACACCTTC. Protein: CASSFIRTGPYTF.